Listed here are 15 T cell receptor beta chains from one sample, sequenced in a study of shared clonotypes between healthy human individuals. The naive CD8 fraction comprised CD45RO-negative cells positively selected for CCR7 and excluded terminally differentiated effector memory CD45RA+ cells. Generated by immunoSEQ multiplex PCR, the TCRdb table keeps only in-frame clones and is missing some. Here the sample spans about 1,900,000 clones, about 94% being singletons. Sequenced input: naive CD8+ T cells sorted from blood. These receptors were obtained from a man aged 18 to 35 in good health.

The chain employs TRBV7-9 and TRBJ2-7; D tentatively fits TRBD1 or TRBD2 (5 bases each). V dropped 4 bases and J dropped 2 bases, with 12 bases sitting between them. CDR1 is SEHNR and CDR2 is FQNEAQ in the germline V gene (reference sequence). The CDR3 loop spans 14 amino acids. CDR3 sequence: CASSSRGTPYEQYF. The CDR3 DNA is TGTGCCAGCAGCTCCAGAGGGACCCCCTACGAGCAGTACTTC. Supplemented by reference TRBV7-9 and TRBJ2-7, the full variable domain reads DTGVSQNPRHKITKRGQNVTFRCDPISEHNRLYWYRQTLGQGPEFLTYFQNEAQLEKSRLLSDRFSAERPKGSFSTLEIQRTEQGDSAMYLCASSSRGTPYEQYFGPGTRLTVT.

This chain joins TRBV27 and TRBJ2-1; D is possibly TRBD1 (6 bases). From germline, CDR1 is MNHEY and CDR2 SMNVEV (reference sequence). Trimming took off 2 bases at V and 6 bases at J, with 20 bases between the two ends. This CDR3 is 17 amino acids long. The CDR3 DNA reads TGTGCCAGCAGTTTACAGGGGTCTTTGGGTTTGGGCAATGAGCAGTTCTTC. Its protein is CASSLQGSLGLGNEQFF.

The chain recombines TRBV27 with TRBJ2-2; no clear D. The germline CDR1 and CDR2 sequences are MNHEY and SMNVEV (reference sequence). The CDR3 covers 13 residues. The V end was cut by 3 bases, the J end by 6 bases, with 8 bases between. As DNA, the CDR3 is TGTGCCAGCAGTTTGACCCGGGCCGGGGAGCTGTTTTTT. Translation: CASSLTRAGELFF.

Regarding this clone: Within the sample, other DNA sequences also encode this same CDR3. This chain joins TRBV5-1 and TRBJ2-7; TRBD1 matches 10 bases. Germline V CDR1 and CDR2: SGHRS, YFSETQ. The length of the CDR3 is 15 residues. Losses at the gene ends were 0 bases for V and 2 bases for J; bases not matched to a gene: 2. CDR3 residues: CASSLGQGATYEQYF. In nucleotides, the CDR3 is TGCGCCAGCAGCTTGGGACAGGGGGCCACCTACGAGCAGTACTTC.

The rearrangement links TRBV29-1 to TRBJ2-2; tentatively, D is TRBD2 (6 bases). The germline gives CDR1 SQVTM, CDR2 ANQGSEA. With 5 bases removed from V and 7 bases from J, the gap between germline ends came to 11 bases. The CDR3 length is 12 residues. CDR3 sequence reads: CSVPLGGGELFF. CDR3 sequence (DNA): TGCAGCGTTCCCCTGGGGGGCGGGGAGCTGTTTTTT.

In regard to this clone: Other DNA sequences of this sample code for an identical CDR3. Here the CDR3 DNA reads TGTGCCAGCAGTCCCTCTACCGGGACCACTTCCTACGAGCAGTACTTC. It translates to CASSPSTGTTSYEQYF. V is TRBV27 and J is TRBJ2-7, with D perhaps assigned TRBD1 or TRBD2 (5 bases each). CDR3 size: 16 residues. Per the germline V gene, CDR1 is MNHEY and CDR2 is SMNVEV (reference sequence). Trimming cost V 5 bases and J 1 base, with 18 bases left between them.

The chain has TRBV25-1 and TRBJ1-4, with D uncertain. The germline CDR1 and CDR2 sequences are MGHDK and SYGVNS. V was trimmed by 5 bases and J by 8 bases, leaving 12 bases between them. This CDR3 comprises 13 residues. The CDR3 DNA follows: TGTGCCAGCAGTCCCGGGCCACAGGAAAAACTGTTTTTT. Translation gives CASSPGPQEKLFF. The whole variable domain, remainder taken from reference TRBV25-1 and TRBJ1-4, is EADIYQTPRYLVIGTGKKITLECSQTMGHDKMYWYQQDPGMELHLIHYSYGVNSTEKGDLSSESTVSRIRTEHFPLTLESARPSHTSQYLCASSPGPQEKLFFGSGTQLSVL.

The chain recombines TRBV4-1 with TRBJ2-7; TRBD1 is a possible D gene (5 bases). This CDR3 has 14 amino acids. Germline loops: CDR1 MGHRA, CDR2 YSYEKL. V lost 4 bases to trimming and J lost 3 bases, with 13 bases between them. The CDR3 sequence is CASSLEDTNYEQYF. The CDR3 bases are TGCGCCAGCAGCCTAGAGGACACCAACTACGAGCAGTACTTC.

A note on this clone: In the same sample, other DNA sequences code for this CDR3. The CDR3 region is CASSLSAGSAKNIQYF. Here the CDR3 DNA reads TGTGCCAGCAGTTTATCGGCAGGATCGGCCAAAAACATTCAGTACTTC. The gene calls are TRBV27 and TRBJ2-4; D gene uncertain. V was clipped by 0 bases and J by 1 base, with 10 bases between them. Looked up from germline, CDR1 is MNHEY and CDR2 is SMNVEV (reference sequence). The CDR3 totals 16 residues.

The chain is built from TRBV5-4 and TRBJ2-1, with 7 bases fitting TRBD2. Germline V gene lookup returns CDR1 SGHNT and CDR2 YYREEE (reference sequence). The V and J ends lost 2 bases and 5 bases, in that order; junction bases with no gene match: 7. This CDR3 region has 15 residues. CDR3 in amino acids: CASSLSGVVNNEQFF. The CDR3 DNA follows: TGTGCCAGCAGCTTAAGCGGGGTCGTCAACAATGAGCAGTTCTTC.

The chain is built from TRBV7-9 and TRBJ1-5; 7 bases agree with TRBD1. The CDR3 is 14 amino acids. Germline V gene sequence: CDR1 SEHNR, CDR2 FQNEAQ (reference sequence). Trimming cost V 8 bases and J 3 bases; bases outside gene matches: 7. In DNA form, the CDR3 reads TGTGCCAGCGGCCCGGGACAGCCCAATCAGCCCCAGCATTTT. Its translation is CASGPGQPNQPQHF.

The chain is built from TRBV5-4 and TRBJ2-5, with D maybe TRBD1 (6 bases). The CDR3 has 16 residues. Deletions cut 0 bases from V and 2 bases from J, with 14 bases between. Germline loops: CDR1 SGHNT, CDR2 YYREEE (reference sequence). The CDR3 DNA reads TGTGCCAGCAGCTTGGGTGGCAGGGGCCGACAAGAGACCCAGTACTTC. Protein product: CASSLGGRGRQETQYF.

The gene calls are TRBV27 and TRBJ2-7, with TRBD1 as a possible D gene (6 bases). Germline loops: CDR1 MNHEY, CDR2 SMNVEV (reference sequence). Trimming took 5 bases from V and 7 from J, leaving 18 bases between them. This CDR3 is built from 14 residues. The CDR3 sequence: CASSAPDRFQEQYF. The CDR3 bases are TGTGCCAGCAGTGCACCCGACAGGTTTCAAGAGCAGTACTTC.

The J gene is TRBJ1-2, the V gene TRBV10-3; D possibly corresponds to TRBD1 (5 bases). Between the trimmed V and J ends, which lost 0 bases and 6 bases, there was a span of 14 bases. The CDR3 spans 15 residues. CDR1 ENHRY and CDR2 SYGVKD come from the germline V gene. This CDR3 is CAISESGTGQDGYTF. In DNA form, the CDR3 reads TGTGCCATCAGTGAGTCGGGGACGGGTCAGGATGGCTACACCTTC.

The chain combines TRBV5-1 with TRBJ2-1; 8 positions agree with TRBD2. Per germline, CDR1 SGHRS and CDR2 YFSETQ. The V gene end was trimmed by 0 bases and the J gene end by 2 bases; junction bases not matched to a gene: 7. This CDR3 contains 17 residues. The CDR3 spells CASSLGRGVNPYNEQFF. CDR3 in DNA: TGCGCCAGCAGCTTGGGGCGGGGGGTGAACCCCTACAATGAGCAGTTCTTC.